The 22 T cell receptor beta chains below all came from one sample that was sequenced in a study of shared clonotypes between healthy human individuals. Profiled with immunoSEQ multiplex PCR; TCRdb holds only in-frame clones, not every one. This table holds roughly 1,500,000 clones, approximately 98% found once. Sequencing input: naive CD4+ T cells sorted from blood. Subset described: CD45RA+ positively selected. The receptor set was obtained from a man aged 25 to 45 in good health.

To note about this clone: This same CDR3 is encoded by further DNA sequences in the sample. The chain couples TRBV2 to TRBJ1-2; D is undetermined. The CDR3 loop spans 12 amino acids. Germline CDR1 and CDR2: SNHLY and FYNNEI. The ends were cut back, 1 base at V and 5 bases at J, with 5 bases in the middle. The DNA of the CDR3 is TGTGCCAGCAGTGAAGGGACGTATGGCTACACCTTC. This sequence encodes CASSEGTYGYTF.

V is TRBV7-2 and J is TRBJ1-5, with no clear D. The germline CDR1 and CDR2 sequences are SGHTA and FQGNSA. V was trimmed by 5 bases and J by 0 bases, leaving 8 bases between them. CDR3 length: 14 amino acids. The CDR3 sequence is CASSPEASNQPQHF. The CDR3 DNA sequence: TGTGCCAGCAGCCCCGAAGCTAGCAATCAGCCCCAGCATTTT.

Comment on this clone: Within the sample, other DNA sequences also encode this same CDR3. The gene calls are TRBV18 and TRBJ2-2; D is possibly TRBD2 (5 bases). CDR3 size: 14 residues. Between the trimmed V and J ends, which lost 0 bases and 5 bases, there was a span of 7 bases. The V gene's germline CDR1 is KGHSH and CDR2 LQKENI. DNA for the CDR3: TGTGCCAGCTCACCACCGCGAGGGACCGGGGAGCTGTTTTTT. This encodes CASSPPRGTGELFF.

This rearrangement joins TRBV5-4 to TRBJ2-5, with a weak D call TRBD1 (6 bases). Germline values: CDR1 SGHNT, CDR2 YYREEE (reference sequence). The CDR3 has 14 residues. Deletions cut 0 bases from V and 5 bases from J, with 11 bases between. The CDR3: CASSLEAGEETQYF. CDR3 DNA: TGTGCCAGCAGCTTGGAGGCAGGGGAGGAGACCCAGTACTTC.

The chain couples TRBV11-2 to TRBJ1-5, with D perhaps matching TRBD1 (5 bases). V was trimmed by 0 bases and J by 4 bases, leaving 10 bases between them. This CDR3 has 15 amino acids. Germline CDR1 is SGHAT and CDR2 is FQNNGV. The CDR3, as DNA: TGTGCCAGCAGCTTAGAAGGGTGGGGGAATCAGCCCCAGCATTTT. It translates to CASSLEGWGNQPQHF.

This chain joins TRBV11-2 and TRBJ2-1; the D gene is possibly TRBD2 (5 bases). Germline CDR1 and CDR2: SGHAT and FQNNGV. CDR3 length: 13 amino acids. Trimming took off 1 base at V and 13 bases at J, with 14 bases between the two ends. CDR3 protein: CASSLGPTGNQFF. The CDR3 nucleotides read TGTGCCAGCAGCTTAGGCCCGACGGGGAATCAGTTCTTC. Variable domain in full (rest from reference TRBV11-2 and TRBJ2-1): EAGVAQSPRYKIIEKRQSVAFWCNPISGHATLYWYQQILGQGPKLLIQFQNNGVVDDSQLPKDRFSAERLKGVDSTLKIQPAKLEDSAVYLCASSLGPTGNQFFGPGTRLTVL.

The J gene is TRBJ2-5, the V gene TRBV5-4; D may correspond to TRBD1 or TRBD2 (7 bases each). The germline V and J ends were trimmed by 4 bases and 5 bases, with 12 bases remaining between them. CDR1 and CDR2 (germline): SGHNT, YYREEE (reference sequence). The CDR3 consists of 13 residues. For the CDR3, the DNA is TGTGCCAGCAGCGCTCAGGGGGGGGAGACCCAGTACTTC. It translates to CASSAQGGETQYF.

CDR3 sequence: CASSSRGGGTEAFF. The CDR3 nucleotides read TGTGCCAGCTCATCCCGAGGGGGTGGGACTGAAGCTTTCTTT. This rearrangement joins TRBV18 to TRBJ1-1, with D possibly TRBD1 on 6 matching bases. V shed 5 bases and J shed 5 bases, with 15 bases lying between them. The CDR3 totals 14 residues. Per germline, CDR1 KGHSH and CDR2 LQKENI. Full variable domain (rest looked up from reference TRBV18 and TRBJ1-1): NAGVMQNPRHLVRRRGQEARLRCSPMKGHSHVYWYRQLPEEGLKFMVYLQKENIIDESGMPKERFSAEFPKEGPSILRIQQVVRGDSAAYFCASSSRGGGTEAFFGQGTRLTVV.

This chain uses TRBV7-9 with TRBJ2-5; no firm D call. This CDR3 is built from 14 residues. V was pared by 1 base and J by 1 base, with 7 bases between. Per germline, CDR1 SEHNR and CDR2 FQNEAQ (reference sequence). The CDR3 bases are TGTGCCAGCAGCTTAGGGGCACCCCAAGAGACCCAGTACTTC. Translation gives CASSLGAPQETQYF.

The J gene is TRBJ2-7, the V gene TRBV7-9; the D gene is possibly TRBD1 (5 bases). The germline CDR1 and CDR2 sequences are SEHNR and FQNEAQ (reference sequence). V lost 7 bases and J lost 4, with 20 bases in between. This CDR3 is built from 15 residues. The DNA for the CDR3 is TGTGCCAGCACCCGTAAGGGGAATTTTATTTACGAGCAGTACTTC. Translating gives CASTRKGNFIYEQYF. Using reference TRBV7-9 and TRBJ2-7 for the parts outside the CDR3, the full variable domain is DTGVSQNPRHKITKRGQNVTFRCDPISEHNRLYWYRQTLGQGPEFLTYFQNEAQLEKSRLLSDRFSAERPKGSFSTLEIQRTEQGDSAMYLCASTRKGNFIYEQYFGPGTRLTVT.

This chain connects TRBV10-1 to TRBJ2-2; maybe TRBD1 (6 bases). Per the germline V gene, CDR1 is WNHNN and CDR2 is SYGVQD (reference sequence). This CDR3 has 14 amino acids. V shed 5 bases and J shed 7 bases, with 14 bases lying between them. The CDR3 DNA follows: TGCGCCAGCAGTTCCAACAGGGTAGGCGGGGAGCTGTTTTTT. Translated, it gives CASSSNRVGGELFF.

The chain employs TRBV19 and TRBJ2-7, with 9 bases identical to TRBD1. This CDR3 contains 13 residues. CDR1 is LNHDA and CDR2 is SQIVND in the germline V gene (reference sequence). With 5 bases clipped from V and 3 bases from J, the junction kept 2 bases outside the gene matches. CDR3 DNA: TGTGCCAGTAGTGGGGACAGGGTCTACGAGCAGTACTTC. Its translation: CASSGDRVYEQYF.

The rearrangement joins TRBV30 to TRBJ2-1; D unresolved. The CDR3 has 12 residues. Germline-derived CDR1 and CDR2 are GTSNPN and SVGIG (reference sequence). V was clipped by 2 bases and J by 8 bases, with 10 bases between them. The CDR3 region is CAWSTGHHEQFF. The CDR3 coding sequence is TGTGCCTGGAGTACCGGGCACCATGAGCAGTTCTTC.

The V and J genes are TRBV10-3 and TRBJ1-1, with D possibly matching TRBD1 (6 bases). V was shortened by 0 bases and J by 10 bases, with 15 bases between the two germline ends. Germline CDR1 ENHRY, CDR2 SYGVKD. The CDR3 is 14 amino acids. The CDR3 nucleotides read TGTGCCATCAGTGAGTCCGGGGGGGCGGTGGTAGCTTTCTTT. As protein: CAISESGGAVVAFF.

The DNA for the CDR3 is TGTGCCAGTAGTCTTCTAGCGGGAGCCTTCACAGATACGCAGTATTTT. This gives the protein CASSLLAGAFTDTQYF. This chain connects TRBV19 to TRBJ2-3; 10 positions agree with TRBD2. The CDR3 runs to 16 residues. With V trimmed by 5 bases and J by 2 bases, 7 bases remained unmatched. Per germline, CDR1 LNHDA and CDR2 SQIVND (reference sequence).

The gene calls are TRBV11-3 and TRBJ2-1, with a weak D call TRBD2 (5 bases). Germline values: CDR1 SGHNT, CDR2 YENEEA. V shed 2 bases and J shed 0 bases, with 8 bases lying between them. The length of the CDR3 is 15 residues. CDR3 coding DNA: TGTGCCAGCAGCTTATCGGGAATCTCCTACAATGAGCAGTTCTTC. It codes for CASSLSGISYNEQFF.

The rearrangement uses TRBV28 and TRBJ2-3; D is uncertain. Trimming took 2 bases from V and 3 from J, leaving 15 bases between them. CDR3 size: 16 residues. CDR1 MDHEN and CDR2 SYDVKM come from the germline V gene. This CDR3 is CASSLGARIRTDTQYF. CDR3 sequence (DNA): TGTGCCAGCAGTTTAGGAGCCAGGATTCGTACAGATACGCAGTATTTT.

The CDR3 DNA reads TGTGCCAGCAACTGGGGCACAGATACGCAGTATTTT. This codes for CASNWGTDTQYF. V usage is TRBV5-6 and J usage is TRBJ2-3; D is ambiguous. Trimming removed 6 bases from V and 1 base from J, with 6 bases in between. The CDR3 length is 12 residues. The germline V gene has CDR1 SGHDT and CDR2 YYEEEE.

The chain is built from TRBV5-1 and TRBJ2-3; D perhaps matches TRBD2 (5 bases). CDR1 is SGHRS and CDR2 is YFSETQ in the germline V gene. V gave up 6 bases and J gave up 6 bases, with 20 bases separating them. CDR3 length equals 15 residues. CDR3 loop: CASTLAAGLQDTQYF. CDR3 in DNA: TGCGCCAGCACCCTGGCTGCGGGCCTGCAGGATACGCAGTATTTT.

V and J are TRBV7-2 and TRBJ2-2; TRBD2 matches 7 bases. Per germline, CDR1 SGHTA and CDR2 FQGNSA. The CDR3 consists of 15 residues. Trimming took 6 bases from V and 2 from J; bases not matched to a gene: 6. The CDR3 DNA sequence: TGTGCCAGCAGACTACCGGGACTAAACACCGGGGAGCTGTTTTTT. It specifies CASRLPGLNTGELFF.

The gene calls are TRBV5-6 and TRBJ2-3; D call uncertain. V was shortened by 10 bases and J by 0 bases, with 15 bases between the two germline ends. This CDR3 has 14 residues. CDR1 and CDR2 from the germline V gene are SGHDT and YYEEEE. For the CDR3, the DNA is TGTGCCTGCTCGCCCAAGACTAGCACAGATACGCAGTATTTT. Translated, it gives CACSPKTSTDTQYF.

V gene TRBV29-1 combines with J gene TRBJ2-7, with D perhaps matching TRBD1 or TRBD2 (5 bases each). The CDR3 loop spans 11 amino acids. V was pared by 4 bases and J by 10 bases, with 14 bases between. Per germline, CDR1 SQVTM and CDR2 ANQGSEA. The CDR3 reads CSVAGGPSQYF. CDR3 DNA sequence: TGCAGCGTTGCTGGGGGTCCTTCACAGTACTTC.